This TCR beta chain was sequenced in a study of cytotoxic CD8 clonotypes in ibrutinib-treated CLL. Germline V gene lookup returns CDR1 MNHNY and CDR2 SVGAGI (reference sequence). The CDR3 length is 14 residues. V lost 2 bases and J 6 bases, leaving 12 bases between the germline ends. Clones were read by immunoSEQ multiplex PCR, and TCRdb kept only the in-frame ones, dropping some. The repertoire consists of roughly 160,000 clones, with 81% occurring once and the leading ten covering about 1.9%. This clone counts as medium-sized. This clonotype was sampled from a human donor with chronic lymphocytic leukemia. The chain combines TRBV6-6 with TRBJ2-3, with D perhaps given as TRBD1 or TRBD2 (5 bases each). Sample: PBMCs, taken after 12 months of ibrutinib treatment. In DNA form, the CDR3 reads TGTGCCAGCAGTTACGCCGACAGAGGGGATACGCAGTATTTT. This translates into CASSYADRGDTQYF.